The 30 T cell receptor beta chains in this list originate from one sample, sequenced in a study of OX40 agonist ivuxolimab in advanced cancers. Libraries were prepared by immunoSEQ multiplex PCR; TCRdb keeps only in-frame clonotypes and omits some of them. This table has tens of thousands of clones, around 80% appearing once. This specimen consisted of CD4+ or CD8+ T cells sorted from blood, obtained in a trial of the OX40 agonist ivuxolimab. The receptor source for this set is an adult with an advanced solid tumor such as melanoma, head and neck, liver or kidney cancer.

This chain uses TRBV7-2 with TRBJ1-4; D gene unclear. V lost 2 bases and J 8 bases, leaving 15 bases between the germline ends. Looked up from germline, CDR1 is SGHTA and CDR2 is FQGNSA. The CDR3 is made up of 15 amino acids. CDR3 protein: CASSLKGPGREKLFF. Here the CDR3 DNA reads TGTGCCAGCAGCTTAAAAGGCCCAGGAAGAGAAAAACTGTTTTTT. Supplemented by reference TRBV7-2 and TRBJ1-4, the full variable domain reads GAGVSQSPSNKVTEKGKDVELRCDPISGHTALYWYRQSLGQGLEFLIYFQGNSAPDKSGLPSDRFSAERTGGSVSTLTIQRTQQEDSAVYLCASSLKGPGREKLFFGSGTQLSVL.

In the case of this clone: Compared with germline, one end of the junction differs, possibly owing to a read error. V is TRBV30 and J is TRBJ1-2; no reliable D call. Germline V gives CDR1 GTSNPN, CDR2 SVGIG (reference sequence). The CDR3 sequence is 12 residues long. Written as DNA, the CDR3 is TGTGCCTGGAGTGTACAAATGTCCCGCTCTATCTTC. The encoded protein is CAWSVQMSRSIF. The full variable domain, completed using reference TRBV30 and TRBJ1-2, is SQTIHQWPATLVQPVGSPLSLECTVEGTSNPNLYWYRQAAGRGLQLLFYSVGIGQISSEVPQNLSASRPQDRQFILSSKKLLLSDSGFYLCAWSVQMSRSIFGSGTRLTVV.

This clone was seen more than once but under ten times. V usage is TRBV15 and J usage is TRBJ2-7, with TRBD2 matching 8 bases. CDR3 length equals 19 residues. Unmatched junction bases numbered 14, after V lost 1 base and J lost 0 bases. Germline values: CDR1 LNHNV, CDR2 YYDKDF (reference sequence). CDR3 coding DNA: TGTGCCACCAGCAGAGGCCGCACCAGACTAGCGCCGAGCTCCTACGAGCAGTACTTC. It specifies CATSRGRTRLAPSSYEQYF.

This clone showed up just once. The chain recombines TRBV15 with TRBJ2-1; D is ambiguous. V dropped 0 bases and J dropped 4 bases, with 10 bases sitting between them. The CDR3 totals 15 residues. Looked up from germline, CDR1 is LNHNV and CDR2 is YYDKDF (reference sequence). CDR3 loop: CATSRESNTYNEQFF. CDR3 sequence (DNA): TGTGCCACCAGCAGAGAGAGCAACACGTACAATGAGCAGTTCTTC.

This clone was observed once. This chain links TRBV7-9 with TRBJ2-2; no definite D call. Trimming cost V 2 bases and J 3 bases, with 4 bases left between them. Germline CDR1 is SEHNR and CDR2 is FQNEAQ (reference sequence). The length of the CDR3 is 13 residues. CDR3 DNA sequence: TGTGCCAGCAGCTTACCTTACACCGGGGAGCTGTTTTTT. Its protein is CASSLPYTGELFF.

V usage is TRBV5-1 and J usage is TRBJ1-2; perhaps TRBD1 as D (5 bases). Trimming left V 1 base short and J 1 base short, with 20 bases between. Germline CDR1 reads SGHRS; CDR2 reads YFSETQ. The CDR3 length is 18 residues. The CDR3 protein is CASSLLGSQDGHNYGYTF. CDR3 sequence (DNA): TGCGCCAGCAGCTTGCTCGGGTCCCAGGACGGACATAACTATGGCTACACCTTC.

The genes are TRBV7-2 and TRBJ1-5; D might be TRBD1 (6 bases). The V gene's germline CDR1 is SGHTA and CDR2 FQGNSA. Trimming removed 1 base at V and 2 bases at J, with 15 bases between. This CDR3 spans 17 amino acids. CDR3 protein: CASSLVGTTWGNQPQHF. CDR3 DNA: TGTGCCAGCAGCTTAGTGGGGACAACCTGGGGCAATCAGCCCCAGCATTTT.

The chain carries TRBV30 and TRBJ2-2, with no clear D. V lost 2 bases to trimming and J lost 5 bases, with 9 bases between them. The CDR3 totals 13 residues. CDR1 is GTSNPN and CDR2 is SVGIG in the germline V gene (reference sequence). This CDR3 reads CAWSREWTGELFF. The CDR3 DNA reads TGTGCCTGGAGTAGGGAATGGACCGGGGAGCTGTTTTTT.

J is TRBJ1-1 and V is TRBV18; D is unclear. The V end lost 3 bases, the J end lost 0 bases, and 14 bases lay between the germline ends. Looked up from germline, CDR1 is KGHSH and CDR2 is LQKENI. This CDR3 has 16 amino acids. CDR3 in amino acids: CASSPRLGPLNTEAFF. The CDR3 coding sequence is TGTGCCAGCTCACCGCGGCTAGGTCCCCTGAACACTGAAGCTTTCTTT.

The V and J genes are TRBV6-5 and TRBJ2-7; the D call may be TRBD1 or TRBD2 (5 bases each). The V gene's germline CDR1 is MNHEY and CDR2 SVGAGI. The CDR3 consists of 13 residues. V lost 3 bases and J 2 bases, leaving 8 bases between the germline ends. The CDR3 DNA reads as TGTGCCAGCAGTTATAGGGGACCCTACGAGCAGTACTTC. It encodes CASSYRGPYEQYF.

V usage is TRBV19 and J usage is TRBJ1-5, with D possibly TRBD1 on 6 matching bases. The CDR3 spans 16 residues. Trimming removed 3 bases at V and 2 bases at J, with 14 bases between. Germline CDR1 is LNHDA and CDR2 is SQIVND (reference sequence). The CDR3 DNA reads TGTGCCAGTAGTATTGAGGTCAGGGGTGGCAATCAGCCCCAGCATTTT. Protein sequence: CASSIEVRGGNQPQHF.

The chain carries TRBV25-1 and TRBJ2-7; D is possibly TRBD1 (5 bases). The CDR3 is 12 residues long. In germline, CDR1 is MGHDK, CDR2 SYGVNS. Trimming removed 3 bases from V and 7 bases from J, with 10 bases in between. The CDR3 reads CASSDPYREQYF. The CDR3 coding sequence is TGTGCCAGCAGTGACCCATACAGGGAGCAGTACTTC.

The genes are TRBV6-4 and TRBJ2-2; 8 bases map to TRBD1. The germline V gene encodes CDR1 MRHNA and CDR2 SNTAGT. V lost 5 bases, J lost 3 bases, and 5 bases stayed unmatched. The CDR3 sequence is 15 residues long. Here the CDR3 reads CASSPNRGYTGELFF. The CDR3 DNA follows: TGTGCCAGCAGTCCCAACAGGGGGTACACCGGGGAGCTGTTTTTT.

The chain links TRBV6-5 to TRBJ2-7; D might be TRBD1 (5 bases). CDR1 and CDR2 (germline): MNHEY, SVGAGI. Trimming left V 2 bases short and J 2 bases short, with 10 bases between. The CDR3 is made up of 14 amino acids. CDR3 sequence (DNA): TGTGCCAGCAGTTACAAGACAGATACCTACGAGCAGTACTTC. It encodes CASSYKTDTYEQYF.

The chain carries TRBV9 and TRBJ1-1; no definite D call. The CDR3 spans 15 residues. Germline V gene lookup returns CDR1 SGDLS and CDR2 YYNGEE. Trimming left V 5 bases short and J 4 bases short, with 18 bases between. The CDR3 protein is CASSAHPRVTTEAFF. CDR3 nucleotide sequence: TGTGCCAGCAGTGCCCACCCCCGGGTTACCACTGAAGCTTTCTTT.

The chain couples TRBV10-3 to TRBJ1-1; tentative D call: TRBD1 (6 bases). Germline CDR1 is ENHRY and CDR2 is SYGVKD. This CDR3 has 12 amino acids. V lost 7 bases and J 9 bases, leaving 15 bases between the germline ends. DNA for the CDR3: TGTGCCATCACCGACGGGGGGCAAAAAGCTTTCTTT. It is translated as CAITDGGQKAFF.

V gene TRBV12-5 combines with J gene TRBJ1-1; 7 nucleotides agree with TRBD1. Germline CDR1 LGHNT, CDR2 FRNRAP. V shed 1 base, J shed 1 base, and the junction held 0 bases outside the gene matches. The CDR3 spans 14 residues. The CDR3 is CASGLGQGNTEAFF. The CDR3, as DNA: TGTGCTAGTGGTTTGGGACAGGGGAACACTGAAGCTTTCTTT. Drawing the rest from reference TRBV12-5 and TRBJ1-1, the complete variable domain is DARVTQTPRHKVTEMGQEVTMRCQPILGHNTVFWYRQTMMQGLELLAYFRNRAPLDDSGMPKDRFSAEMPDATLATLKIQPSEPRDSAVYFCASGLGQGNTEAFFGQGTRLTVV.

The J gene is TRBJ2-3, the V gene TRBV6-1; a possible D gene is TRBD2 (5 bases). The CDR3 spans 13 residues. In germline, CDR1 is MNHNS, CDR2 SASEGT. V was shortened by 8 bases and J by 2 bases, with 11 bases between the two germline ends. CDR3 protein: CASRGFTTDTQYF. DNA of the CDR3: TGTGCCAGCCGCGGGTTCACCACAGATACGCAGTATTTT.

The chain carries TRBV7-2 and TRBJ2-4; perhaps D is TRBD1 or TRBD2 (5 bases each). Germline lookup yields CDR1 SGHTA and CDR2 FQGNSA. CDR3 length equals 13 residues. Trimming removed 5 bases at V and 6 bases at J, with 11 bases between. The CDR3 bases are TGTGCCAGCAGCGGGATCGGGACAAACATTCAGTACTTC. Translated, it gives CASSGIGTNIQYF.

This chain joins TRBV7-2 and TRBJ2-5; TRBD2 aligns across 14 bases. The germline CDR1 and CDR2 sequences are SGHTA and FQGNSA. The J segment lost 5 bases and the V segment lost 3 bases, leaving 8 bases of the junction unmatched. CDR3 length: 17 residues. Here the CDR3 reads CASSLGRLAGGRETQYF. The CDR3 nucleotides are TGTGCCAGCAGCTTGGGCAGACTAGCGGGGGGGAGGGAGACCCAGTACTTC.

This clone is a singleton in its sample. The gene calls are TRBV7-9 and TRBJ1-4, with TRBD1 identical over 7 bases. V lost 5 bases, J lost 4 bases, and 7 bases stayed unmatched. The CDR3 contains 15 residues. Germline assignment: CDR1 SEHNR and CDR2 FQNEAQ (reference sequence). CDR3 DNA sequence: TGTGCCAGCAGCAAGGACAGGCTCATTAATGAAAAACTGTTTTTT. It translates to CASSKDRLINEKLFF.

The rearrangement joins TRBV5-1 to TRBJ2-5; TRBD1 is a possible D gene (7 bases). The V and J ends lost 4 bases and 4 bases respectively, with 20 bases between them. Germline V gene data show CDR1 as SGHRS and CDR2 as YFSETQ. The CDR3 sequence is 16 residues long. The CDR3 coding sequence is TGCGCCAGCAGCATGACCGGGACAGCGGGTGCAGAGACCCAGTACTTC. Translation gives CASSMTGTAGAETQYF.

This chain uses TRBV5-8 with TRBJ1-1; D ambiguous. The germline V gene has CDR1 SGHTS and CDR2 YDEGEE. The CDR3 runs 11 residues. Trimming removed 3 bases from V and 11 bases from J, with 11 bases in between. For the CDR3, the DNA is TGTGCCAGCAGCTCGGACCGTAGGGCTTTCTTT. It codes for CASSSDRRAFF.

The chain carries TRBV7-2 and TRBJ2-4; TRBD1 agrees at 8 bases. The germline V gene has CDR1 SGHTA and CDR2 FQGNSA. The CDR3 is made up of 16 amino acids. V shed 1 base and J 7 bases; nucleotides not matched to a gene: 9. The chain's CDR3 is CASSLVFGQGNNIQYF. The CDR3 DNA reads as TGTGCCAGCAGCTTAGTGTTCGGACAGGGAAACAACATTCAGTACTTC.

This chain links TRBV7-8 with TRBJ2-2, with 12 bases identical to TRBD2. V lost 5 bases to trimming and J lost 4 bases; unmatched junction nucleotides: 17. Germline assignment: CDR1 SGHVS and CDR2 FQNEAQ. The CDR3 sequence is 20 residues long. As DNA, the CDR3 is TGTGCCAGCAGCCCCCCCCTTCTAGCGGGGGGGCCGCTGCGCACCGGGGAGCTGTTTTTT. Translated, it gives CASSPPLLAGGPLRTGELFF.

CDR3: CASRFKVHSTNYGYTF. The CDR3 coding sequence is TGTGCAAGTCGCTTTAAGGTTCACAGTACCAACTATGGCTACACCTTC. The genes are TRBV12-2 and TRBJ1-2; the table gives TRBD1 as D, unverified against the DNA. TRBV12-2 counts as a pseudogene. CDR3 length: 16 amino acids.

The chain links TRBV7-3 to TRBJ2-3; tentatively, D is TRBD2 (6 bases). The CDR3 consists of 15 residues. Trimming took 1 base from V and 1 from J, leaving 9 bases between them. Germline CDR1 is SGHTA and CDR2 is FQGTGA. This chain's CDR3 is CASSLNPSGTDTQYF. The CDR3 DNA reads as TGTGCCAGCAGCTTAAATCCTAGCGGCACAGATACGCAGTATTTT.

The count of this clone is one. The genes are TRBV28 and TRBJ2-1, with D possibly TRBD1 on 6 matching bases. Germline CDR1 and CDR2: MDHEN and SYDVKM. With 2 bases removed from V and 3 bases from J, the gap between germline ends came to 11 bases. The CDR3 is 15 amino acids. The CDR3 nucleotides read TGTGCCAGCAGTTTAAGTCAGGGGCTCTACAATGAGCAGTTCTTC. Translation gives CASSLSQGLYNEQFF.

This clone was seen only a few times. V gene TRBV4-3 combines with J gene TRBJ1-2; no firm D call. Germline loops: CDR1 LGHNA, CDR2 YSLEER. Trimming took off 0 bases at V and 2 bases at J, with 16 bases between the two ends. The CDR3 totals 17 residues. The CDR3 region is CASSQDEPGMPNYGYTF. In nucleotides, the CDR3 is TGCGCCAGCAGCCAAGATGAACCGGGCATGCCCAACTATGGCTACACCTTC.

This clone was found once. This chain joins TRBV19 and TRBJ1-4; maybe TRBD1 (6 bases). This CDR3 has 14 residues. V lost 4 bases and J lost 7, with 13 bases in between. CDR1 LNHDA and CDR2 SQIVND come from the germline V gene (reference sequence). The CDR3 coding sequence is TGTGCCAGTAGTAGGGGGGGCGCAGGTGAAAAACTGTTTTTT. It encodes CASSRGGAGEKLFF. Full variable domain (outside the CDR3, taken from reference TRBV19 and TRBJ1-4): DGGITQSPKYLFRKEGQNVTLSCEQNLNHDAMYWYRQDPGQGLRLIYYSQIVNDFQKGDIAEGYSVSREKKESFPLTVTSAQKNPTAFYLCASSRGGAGEKLFFGSGTQLSVL.